This T cell receptor (beta chain) stems from a study of vaccination and CD4 T cells after COVID-19. To note about this clonotype: The antigen remains unidentified.

The treatment denotes: approximately 9-day PBMC culture with coronavirus spike peptide pools or control peptides (ViraFEST assay). An Oncomine TCR Beta short-read assay was used to sequence the DNA from cultured CD4+ T cells. Each CDR3 protein gets one entry after TCRdb re-called the PCR reads with MiXCR. The sample lists 12,000 or so distinct CDR3 sequences, more than 60% occurring once. CDR1 is DFQATT, CDR2 SNEGSKA, per germline (reference sequence). This CDR3 has 14 amino acids. V dropped 6 bases and J dropped 3 bases, with 17 bases sitting between them. The TCR originated in a human donor who had recovered from COVID-19. This sequence joins TRBV20-1 and TRBJ1-1, with D perhaps matching TRBD1 (6 bases). Sequenced: CD4+ T cells from blood, cultured in vitro. This CDR3 is CSALGGPLDTEAFF. In DNA, the CDR3 is TGCAGTGCACTCGGGGGCCCCCTCGACACTGAAGCTTTCTTT.